The rows below give T cell receptor beta chains drawn from one sample of a study of blood T cell repertoires in COVID-19. TCRdb's copy holds only in-frame clones and misses some; the assay was immunoSEQ multiplex PCR. The sample yields about 50,000 clones, 70% to 90% seen once. The sample was peripheral blood. These receptor sequences come from a human donor in a cohort sampled during active COVID-19. Both conserved end residues are part of each CDR3. The order of the fields is J gene, V gene, clone size, D gene, CDR3 protein, CDR3 DNA. The D gene is left open where the match is weak. A row's size may be missing; if present it is once, few, many or a size class.

J: TRBJ2-2; V: TRBV7-9; size: -; D: TRBD1; CDR3: CASSLTGPNTGELFF; DNA: TGTGCCAGCAGCCTGACAGGGCCGAACACCGGGGAGCTGTTTTTT
J: TRBJ2-3; V: TRBV7-9; size: -; D: -; CDR3: CASSRDGGTDTQYF; DNA: TGTGCCAGCAGCAGGGACGGGGGCACAGATACGCAGTATTTT
J: TRBJ2-1; V: TRBV18; size: -; D: -; CDR3: CASSPPASLGEQFF; DNA: TGTGCCAGCTCACCACCGGCTAGTCTCGGTGAGCAGTTCTTC
J: TRBJ1-4; V: TRBV9; size: -; D: TRBD1; CDR3: CASSKQGAANEKLFF; DNA: TGTGCCAGCAGCAAACAGGGGGCGGCTAATGAAAAACTGTTTTTT
J: TRBJ2-2; V: TRBV7-9; size: -; D: -; CDR3: CASSLVGGPHRELFF; DNA: TGTGCCAGCAGCTTAGTAGGGGGACCCCACCGGGAGCTGTTTTTT
J: TRBJ1-2; V: TRBV19; size: -; D: TRBD1; CDR3: CASSVTGGYGYTF; DNA: TGTGCCAGTAGTGTAACAGGGGGCTATGGCTACACCTTC
J: TRBJ2-1; V: TRBV4-2; size: -; D: TRBD2; CDR3: CASSQDWASGGYNEQFF; DNA: TGTGCCAGCAGCCAAGATTGGGCTAGCGGGGGGTACAATGAGCAGTTCTTC
J: TRBJ1-6; V: TRBV19; size: -; D: -; CDR3: CASSLRTANSPLHF; DNA: TGTGCCAGTAGTCTGCGGACAGCGAATTCACCCCTCCACTTT
J: TRBJ2-3; V: TRBV3-1/TRBV3-2; size: -; D: -; CDR3: CASSQSLQVGTQYF; DNA: TGTGCCAGCAGCCAATCGTTGCAGGTTGGGACGCAGTATTTT
J: TRBJ2-2; V: TRBV19; size: -; D: TRBD1; CDR3: CASSRGTGVSGELFF; DNA: TGTGCCAGTAGTCGCGGGACAGGGGTGTCCGGGGAGCTGTTTTTT
J: TRBJ2-7; V: TRBV6-1; size: -; D: TRBD1; CDR3: CASSEAGQGATYEQYF; DNA: TGTGCCAGCAGTGAAGCGGGACAGGGGGCTACCTACGAGCAGTACTTC
J: TRBJ2-4; V: TRBV4-3; size: -; D: TRBD1; CDR3: CASSQELGTGGVVQNIQYF; DNA: TGCGCCAGCAGCCAGGAGCTCGGGACAGGGGGCGTCGTGCAAAACATTCAGTACTTC
J: TRBJ2-1; V: TRBV2; size: -; D: TRBD2; CDR3: CASSLMGLAGYNEQFF; DNA: TGTGCCAGCAGTCTAATGGGACTAGCGGGGTACAATGAGCAGTTCTTC
J: TRBJ2-1; V: TRBV7-8; size: once; D: TRBD2; CDR3: CASSLSGGVEQFF; DNA: TGTGCCAGCAGCTTATCTGGGGGGGTTGAGCAGTTCTTC
J: TRBJ2-1; V: TRBV11-3; size: once; D: TRBD2; CDR3: CASSSGLGGRAFNEQFF; DNA: TGTGCCAGCAGCTCAGGTTTGGGGGGGAGGGCCTTTAATGAGCAGTTCTTC
J: TRBJ2-1; V: TRBV14; size: -; D: -; CDR3: CASSQGVGGAFF; DNA: TGTGCCAGCAGCCAAGGGGTCGGGGGAGCGTTCTTC
J: TRBJ1-2; V: TRBV6-6; size: -; D: -; CDR3: CASSYYQGGGYTF; DNA: TGTGCCAGCAGTTACTACCAGGGAGGGGGCTACACCTTC
J: TRBJ1-2; V: TRBV2; size: few; D: -; CDR3: CASRWGPGANYGYTF; DNA: TGTGCCAGCAGATGGGGGCCAGGGGCCAACTATGGCTACACCTTC
J: TRBJ1-5; V: TRBV6-5; size: -; D: -; CDR3: CASSLSYSNQPQHF; DNA: TGTGCCAGCAGTCTATCGTATAGCAATCAGCCCCAGCATTTT